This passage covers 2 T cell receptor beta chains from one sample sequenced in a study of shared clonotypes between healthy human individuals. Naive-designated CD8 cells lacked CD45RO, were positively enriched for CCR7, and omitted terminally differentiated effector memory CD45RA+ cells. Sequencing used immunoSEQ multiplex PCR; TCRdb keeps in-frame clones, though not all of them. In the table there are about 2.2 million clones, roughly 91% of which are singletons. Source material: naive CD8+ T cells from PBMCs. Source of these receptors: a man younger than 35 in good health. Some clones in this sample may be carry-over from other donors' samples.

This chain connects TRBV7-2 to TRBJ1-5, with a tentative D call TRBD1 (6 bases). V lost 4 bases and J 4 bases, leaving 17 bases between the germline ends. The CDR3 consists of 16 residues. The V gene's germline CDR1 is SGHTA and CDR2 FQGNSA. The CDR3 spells CASSYSGGLTNQPQHF. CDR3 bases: TGTGCCAGCAGCTATAGTGGGGGGCTGACAAATCAGCCCCAGCATTTT.

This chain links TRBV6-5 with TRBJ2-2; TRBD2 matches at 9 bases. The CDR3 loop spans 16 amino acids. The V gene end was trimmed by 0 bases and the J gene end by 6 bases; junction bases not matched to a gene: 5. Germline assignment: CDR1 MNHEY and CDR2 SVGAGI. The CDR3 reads CASSYSRAGGPGELFF. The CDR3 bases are TGTGCCAGCAGTTACTCGAGGGCGGGAGGGCCCGGGGAGCTGTTTTTT.